Detailed here is one TCR beta chain. The data originate from a study of T cell repertoires in cytomegalovirus infection. TCRdb analysed the reads with MiXCR anew, one entry per CDR3 protein. The repertoire has some 680,000 distinct CDR3 sequences, 35% to 40% of them found once; the top ten carry 2.8%. Material: PBMCs. The source of this sequence is a human donor in good health (CMV status not recorded). Some clones in this sample may be carry-over from other donors' samples.

DNA of the CDR3: TGTGCCAGATTAACCGGGACAGGGGGCGGAGAGACCCAGTACTTC. It yields the protein CARLTGTGGGETQYF. The chain recombines TRBV28 with TRBJ2-5; 12 bases map to TRBD1. The germline CDR1 and CDR2 sequences are MDHEN and SYDVKM. The CDR3 sequence is 15 residues long. The trim removed 9 bases at V and 4 bases at J, leaving 9 bases unmatched.